This T cell receptor beta chain was retrieved from a study of cytomegalovirus exposure and HLA in healthy donors. Study-wide results and caveats: One variant, a missense change in DCLRE1C, was linked in a later analysis to TCR beta V- and J-gene trimming.

The length of the CDR3 is 13 residues. In germline, CDR1 is MNHEY, CDR2 SMNVEV (reference sequence). Primers for the PCR totalled 60 Vbeta and 13 Jbeta. The repertoire was sequenced with immunoSEQ multiplex PCR; TCRdb's copy has only in-frame clones and lacks some. The top ten hold 1.7% of the sample, which has 140,000 or so clones, 75% to 80% seen once. As concerns this clone: Its target is not known. A junction boundary mismatches the germline segment, possibly from a read error.

The sequence came from a woman aged 30 to 39 in good health and CMV-seronegative. The sequencing input was PBMCs. The V gene is TRBV27, the J gene TRBJ1-2, with D perhaps TRBD1 (6 bases). In nucleotides, the CDR3 is TGTGCCAGCAGGCAGGGACATAGGCATGGCTACACCTTT. It is translated as CASRQGHRHGYTF.